This T cell receptor (beta chain) was found in a study of blood T cell repertoires in COVID-19. The length of the CDR3 is 15 residues. The germline V gene has CDR1 SGDLS and CDR2 YYNGEE. V lost 2 bases, J lost 5 bases, and 2 bases stayed unmatched. Authors' analysis steps: Researchers report that nucleated cell counts were estimated from reference gene primer amplification. Repertoires were generated with immunoSEQ multiplex PCR, while TCRdb's copy carries only in-frame clones and drops some. Clone size and the V and J calls come from that table; the DNA yielded D and trimming. The table includes 65,000 or so clones, roughly 77% detected once.

The rearrangement joins TRBV9 to TRBJ2-2; 11 nucleotides match TRBD1. Sequences were obtained from peripheral blood. The clonotype originates from a man at least 80 years old with acute or convalescent COVID-19. The DNA for the CDR3 is TGTGCCAGCAGCGTCGGGACAGGGGGGACCGGGGAGCTGTTTTTT. This codes for CASSVGTGGTGELFF.